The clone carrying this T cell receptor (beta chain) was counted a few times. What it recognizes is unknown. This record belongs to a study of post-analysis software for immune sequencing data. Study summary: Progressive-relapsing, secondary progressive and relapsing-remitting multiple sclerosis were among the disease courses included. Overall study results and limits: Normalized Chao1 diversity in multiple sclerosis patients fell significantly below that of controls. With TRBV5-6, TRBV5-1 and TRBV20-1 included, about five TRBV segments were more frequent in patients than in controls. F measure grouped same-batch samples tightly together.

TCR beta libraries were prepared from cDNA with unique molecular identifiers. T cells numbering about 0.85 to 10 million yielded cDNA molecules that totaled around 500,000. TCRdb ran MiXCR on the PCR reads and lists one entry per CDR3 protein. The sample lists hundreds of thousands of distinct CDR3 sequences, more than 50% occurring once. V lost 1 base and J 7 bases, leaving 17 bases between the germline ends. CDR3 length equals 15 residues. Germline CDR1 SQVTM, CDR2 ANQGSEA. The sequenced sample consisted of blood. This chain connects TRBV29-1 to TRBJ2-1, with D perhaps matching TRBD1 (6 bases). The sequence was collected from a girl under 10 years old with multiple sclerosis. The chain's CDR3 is CSVEGGEGVVNEQFF. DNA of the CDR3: TGCAGCGTTGAAGGCGGTGAGGGGGTAGTGAATGAGCAGTTCTTC.